The rows below give T cell receptor beta chains drawn from one sample of a study of blood T cells in healthy people across ages. TCRdb independently ran MiXCR on the 5' RACE reads; one entry per CDR3 protein. The table lists around 1,600,000 distinct CDR3 sequences, 35% to 45% of them singletons, with more than 4% in the top ten. The specimen was blood. These receptors were collected from a woman aged 18-29 years in good health. CDR3s include the opening cysteine and the closing phenylalanine or tryptophan. The D gene is left open where the match is weak. A clone size is listed for some rows: how often the clone was seen (once, few, many), or a class if it is expanded.

>NA|TRBJ1-2|TRBV3-1|NA
CASSQLGLHGYTF
TGTGCCAGCAGCCAACTGGGACTTCATGGCTACACCTTC
>few|TRBJ1-1|TRBV5-5|NA
CASSFWSAEAFF
TGTGCCAGCAGCTTCTGGTCAGCTGAAGCTTTCTTT
>NA|TRBJ2-1|TRBV12-3/TRBV12-4|TRBD1
CASSPRQGRSANEQFF
TGTGCCAGCAGTCCTAGACAGGGACGTTCGGCCAATGAGCAGTTCTTC
>NA|TRBJ2-1|TRBV27|NA
CACSLPVTRGPYNEQFF
TGTGCCTGCAGTTTACCCGTTACGCGGGGGCCCTACAATGAGCAGTTCTTC
>NA|TRBJ2-1|TRBV7-9|NA
CAMTGAAAEQFF
TGTGCGATGACGGGGGCCGCAGCTGAGCAGTTCTTC
>NA|TRBJ2-5|TRBV20-1|NA
CSALGQETQYF
TGCAGTGCTTTAGGGCAAGAGACCCAGTACTTC
>NA|TRBJ2-1|TRBV10-3|NA
CAISESLGARGNEQFF
TGTGCCATCAGTGAGTCACTGGGGGCTCGAGGCAATGAGCAGTTCTTC
>NA|TRBJ2-4|TRBV5-1|NA
CASSLLGDNIQYF
TGCGCCAGCAGCTTGTTGGGAGATAACATTCAGTACTTC
>few|TRBJ2-5|TRBV6-2/TRBV6-3|TRBD1
CASSPPLDREETQYF
TGTGCCAGCAGCCCTCCCCTGGACAGGGAAGAGACCCAGTACTTC
>NA|TRBJ2-1|TRBV5-1|NA
CASSLLRGIDYNEQFF
TGCGCCAGCAGCTTACTCCGAGGCATTGATTACAATGAGCAGTTCTTC